Listed below are T cell receptor beta chains from one sample, sequenced in a study of cytomegalovirus exposure and HLA in healthy donors. Profiled with immunoSEQ multiplex PCR; TCRdb holds only in-frame clones, not every one. Among 99,000 or so clones listed, around three quarters were seen once. The sample consisted of PBMCs. Source of these receptors: a male donor in good health and CMV-seropositive. Each CDR3 is given with its conserved first and last residue. A D gene is named only where the DNA matches it firmly. Clone size appears in some rows only: once, few, many, or a class for an expanded clone.

j_call | clone_size | v_call | d_call | cdr3_length | cdr3_aa | cdr3_nt
TRBJ1-2 | once | TRBV20-1 | . | 9 | CSGRPGYTF | TGCAGTGGGAGACCGGGCTACACCTTC
TRBJ2-2 | . | TRBV2 | TRBD1 | 14 | CASTGQGNTGELFF | TGTGCCAGCACCGGACAGGGGAACACCGGGGAGCTGTTTTTT
TRBJ2-1 | . | TRBV5-1 | TRBD1 | 13 | CASSLGQTGRQFF | TGCGCCAGCAGCTTAGGTCAGACAGGGAGGCAGTTCTTC
TRBJ1-3 | . | TRBV25-1 | . | 15 | CASSEAGARGNTIYF | TGTGCCAGCAGTGAAGCGGGGGCCCGGGGAAACACCATATATTTT
TRBJ1-2 | . | TRBV7-3 | TRBD1 | 12 | CASSPGQGVYTF | TGTGCCAGCAGCCCAGGACAGGGCGTCTACACCTTC
TRBJ1-3 | . | TRBV30 | . | 13 | CAWSEGSGNTIYF | TGTGCCTGGAGCGAGGGATCTGGAAACACCATATATTTT
TRBJ2-5 | . | TRBV6-5 | . | 15 | CASRNPTGRQETQYF | TGTGCCAGCAGAAATCCGACAGGAAGGCAAGAGACCCAGTACTTC
TRBJ2-5 | . | TRBV11-3 | TRBD2 | 17 | CASSLGGSQRGKETQYF | TGTGCCAGCAGCTTAGGGGGTTCGCAGCGGGGGAAAGAGACCCAGTACTTC
TRBJ1-5 | few | TRBV30 | . | 14 | CAWSEGTSNQPQHF | TGTGCCTGGAGTGAAGGGACAAGCAATCAGCCCCAGCATTTT
TRBJ1-2 | . | TRBV5-4 | . | 17 | CASSLAGTRTSNYGYTF | TGTGCCAGCAGCTTGGCAGGGACTCGGACCTCTAACTATGGCTACACCTTC
TRBJ2-2 | once | TRBV5-1 | . | 14 | CASTLQGDTGELFF | TGCGCCAGCACTCTGCAGGGCGACACCGGGGAGCTGTTTTTT
TRBJ1-2 | . | TRBV9 | . | 14 | CASSVGWGVYGYTF | TGTGCCAGCAGCGTAGGCTGGGGAGTCTATGGCTACACCTTC
TRBJ1-4 | . | TRBV14 | . | 14 | CASSQVAGSMELFF | TGTGCCAGCAGCCAAGTGGCGGGGAGTATGGAACTGTTTTTT
TRBJ2-3 | . | TRBV5-1 | . | 15 | CASSLAAPGTDTQYF | TGCGCCAGCAGCTTGGCTGCCCCGGGCACAGATACGCAGTATTTT
TRBJ1-2 | once | TRBV6-1 | . | 13 | CASSERPGPGYTF | TGTGCCAGCAGTGAAAGGCCAGGGCCCGGCTACACCTTC
TRBJ1-3 | . | TRBV6-6 | . | 13 | CASSYSAGNTIYF | TGTGCCAGCAGTTACTCAGCAGGAAACACCATATATTTT
TRBJ2-7 | few | TRBV18 | . | 14 | CASSPRVDYDEQYF | TGTGCCAGCTCACCGCGGGTCGACTACGACGAGCAGTACTTC
TRBJ1-5 | . | TRBV19 | TRBD1 | 14 | CASSPGQGNQPQHF | TGTGCCAGTAGCCCCGGACAGGGCAATCAGCCCCAGCATTTT
TRBJ2-7 | . | TRBV30 | . | 14 | CAWSGSVPLYEQYF | TGTGCCTGGAGCGGAAGCGTACCCCTCTACGAGCAGTACTTC
TRBJ2-5 | . | TRBV5-1 | . | 16 | CASSLTQAPSWETQYF | TGCGCCAGCAGCTTGACACAGGCCCCCTCCTGGGAGACCCAGTACTTC